The T cell receptor (beta chain) described here comes from a study of blood T cell repertoires in COVID-19. About the study: From the United States, Italy and Spain came samples of acute and convalescent COVID-19. Sources were T cells, B-cell-depleted T cells, or PBMCs; the material itself was cDNA or gDNA.

This CDR3 is 14 amino acids long. J lost 1 base, V lost 3 bases, and 2 bases had no gene match. Germline CDR1 and CDR2: GTSNPN and SVGIG (reference sequence). Original processing notes: The assay estimated nucleated cells by amplifying reference gene primers. Clones were sequenced by immunoSEQ multiplex PCR, and TCRdb holds only the in-frame ones, with some missing. That table gives V, J and clone size, and the DNA gave D and trimming. This sample has around 100,000 clones, with 80% to 90% found just once. V usage is TRBV30 and J usage is TRBJ2-3; TRBD2 agrees at 9 bases. Material: peripheral blood. The sequence derives from a human donor with acute or convalescent COVID-19. The donor label of this sample is uncertain. CDR3 protein: CAWRERGGTDTQYF. CDR3 nucleotide sequence: TGTGCCTGGAGGGAGCGGGGGGGCACAGATACGCAGTATTTT.